These T cell receptor beta chains were read from a single sample in a study of blood T cells in healthy people across ages. TCRdb itself ran the 5' RACE reads through MiXCR, one entry per CDR3 protein. The sample gives about 1.7 million distinct CDR3 sequences, about 28% of which show up once; 7.7% is in the top ten. Material: blood. The receptors come from a young woman in good health. Each CDR3 is given with its conserved first and last residue. The D gene is left open where the match is weak. Size tells how often a clone was seen (once, few, many) or the class of an expanded clone, and some rows leave it out.

CDR3 length: 14; clone size: many; J gene: TRBJ2-7; V gene: TRBV5-1; D gene: TRBD1; CDR3 protein: CASSLGDRDYEQYF; CDR3 DNA: TGCGCCAGCAGCTTGGGGGACAGAGACTACGAGCAGTACTTC
CDR3 length: 14; clone size: .; J gene: TRBJ2-3; V gene: TRBV12-3/TRBV12-4; D gene: .; CDR3 protein: CASTSGTRADTQYF; CDR3 DNA: TGTGCCAGCACCTCCGGGACGAGAGCAGATACGCAATATTTT
CDR3 length: 13; clone size: .; J gene: TRBJ2-1; V gene: TRBV20-1; D gene: TRBD1; CDR3 protein: CSARDRAGGEQFF; CDR3 DNA: TGCAGTGCTCGGGACAGGGCGGGCGGTGAGCAGTTCTTC
CDR3 length: 15; clone size: .; J gene: TRBJ2-5; V gene: TRBV6-2/TRBV6-3; D gene: .; CDR3 protein: CASSTTDIRQETQYF; CDR3 DNA: TGTGCCAGCAGTACCACGGACATCCGGCAAGAGACCCAGTACTTC
CDR3 length: 13; clone size: .; J gene: TRBJ2-5; V gene: TRBV5-1; D gene: .; CDR3 protein: CASTDEGQETQYF; CDR3 DNA: TGCGCCAGCACCGACGAGGGGCAGGAGACCCAGTACTTC
CDR3 length: 16; clone size: .; J gene: TRBJ2-3; V gene: TRBV5-6; D gene: TRBD1; CDR3 protein: CASSSTGQGFTDTRYF; CDR3 DNA: TGTGCCAGCAGCTCGACGGGACAGGGATTCACAGATACGCGGTATTTT
CDR3 length: 14; clone size: .; J gene: TRBJ2-5; V gene: TRBV6-6; D gene: TRBD2; CDR3 protein: CASTQAGAEETQYF; CDR3 DNA: TGTGCCAGCACCCAAGCGGGAGCGGAAGAGACCCAGTACTTC
CDR3 length: 15; clone size: few; J gene: TRBJ2-7; V gene: TRBV20-1; D gene: .; CDR3 protein: CSALPTGTREYEQYF; CDR3 DNA: TGCAGTGCCCTCCCAACCGGGACGAGAGAATACGAGCAGTACTTC
CDR3 length: 12; clone size: many; J gene: TRBJ2-7; V gene: TRBV10-3; D gene: .; CDR3 protein: CAISARDYEQYF; CDR3 DNA: TGTGCCATCAGTGCCAGAGATTACGAGCAGTACTTC
CDR3 length: 15; clone size: .; J gene: TRBJ1-6; V gene: TRBV19; D gene: TRBD1; CDR3 protein: CASSKNRGFESPLHF; CDR3 DNA: TGTGCCAGTAGTAAAAACAGGGGATTTGAGTCACCCCTCCACTTT
CDR3 length: 15; clone size: .; J gene: TRBJ1-1; V gene: TRBV10-3; D gene: .; CDR3 protein: CAISDSGIGNTEAFF; CDR3 DNA: TGTGCCATCAGTGATTCAGGGATTGGGAACACTGAAGCTTTCTTT
CDR3 length: 14; clone size: .; J gene: TRBJ2-5; V gene: TRBV20-1; D gene: TRBD2; CDR3 protein: CSARAASGGETQYF; CDR3 DNA: TGCAGTGCTAGAGCCGCTAGCGGGGGTGAGACCCAGTACTTC
CDR3 length: 13; clone size: many; J gene: TRBJ1-1; V gene: TRBV29-1; D gene: .; CDR3 protein: CSVAYTANTEAFF; CDR3 DNA: TGCAGCGTTGCTTACACAGCAAACACTGAAGCTTTCTTT
CDR3 length: 12; clone size: few; J gene: TRBJ2-1; V gene: TRBV15; D gene: .; CDR3 protein: CATSRAHNEQFF; CDR3 DNA: TGTGCCACCAGCCGGGCCCACAATGAGCAGTTCTTC
CDR3 length: 14; clone size: few; J gene: TRBJ1-1; V gene: TRBV6-5; D gene: .; CDR3 protein: CASSPARTATEAFF; CDR3 DNA: TGTGCCAGCAGCCCCGCGAGAACGGCCACTGAAGCTTTCTTT
CDR3 length: 17; clone size: .; J gene: TRBJ1-6; V gene: TRBV4-3; D gene: .; CDR3 protein: CASSCNTLGGPNSPLHF; CDR3 DNA: TGCGCCAGCAGCTGTAATACGCTCGGTGGGCCTAATTCACCCCTCCACTTT
CDR3 length: 14; clone size: .; J gene: TRBJ2-3; V gene: TRBV20-1; D gene: TRBD1; CDR3 protein: CSAVDRVKADTQYF; CDR3 DNA: TGCAGTGCGGTGGACAGGGTAAAGGCAGATACGCAGTATTTT
CDR3 length: 17; clone size: few; J gene: TRBJ2-3; V gene: TRBV5-1; D gene: TRBD2; CDR3 protein: CASSLLGLAGGADTQYF; CDR3 DNA: TGCGCCAGCAGCCTCCTCGGACTAGCGGGGGGTGCCGATACGCAGTATTTT
CDR3 length: 14; clone size: .; J gene: TRBJ2-2; V gene: TRBV5-1; D gene: TRBD1; CDR3 protein: CASSSDRLVGELFF; CDR3 DNA: TGCGCCAGCAGCTCGGACAGGCTGGTAGGGGAGCTGTTTTTT
CDR3 length: 13; clone size: many; J gene: TRBJ1-2; V gene: TRBV29-1; D gene: .; CDR3 protein: CSVSRDFYEGYTF; CDR3 DNA: TGCAGCGTTAGCCGGGACTTTTATGAGGGCTACACCTTC
CDR3 length: 15; clone size: few; J gene: TRBJ2-2; V gene: TRBV11-2; D gene: .; CDR3 protein: CASSLENGGTGELFF; CDR3 DNA: TGTGCCAGCAGCTTAGAAAACGGAGGAACCGGGGAGCTGTTTTTT
CDR3 length: 15; clone size: many; J gene: TRBJ2-6; V gene: TRBV4-1; D gene: .; CDR3 protein: CASSARASGANVLTF; CDR3 DNA: TGCGCCAGCAGCGCCAGGGCCTCTGGGGCCAACGTCCTGACTTTC
CDR3 length: 14; clone size: .; J gene: TRBJ1-5; V gene: TRBV19; D gene: .; CDR3 protein: CASMFLGPNQPQHF; CDR3 DNA: TGTGCCAGTATGTTCTTGGGGCCCAATCAGCCCCAGCATTTT
CDR3 length: 15; clone size: few; J gene: TRBJ2-2; V gene: TRBV20-1; D gene: .; CDR3 protein: CSAAPARAGTGELFF; CDR3 DNA: TGCAGTGCCGCTCCAGCGCGCGCGGGCACCGGGGAGCTGTTTTTT
CDR3 length: 17; clone size: once; J gene: TRBJ1-1; V gene: TRBV5-5; D gene: .; CDR3 protein: CASRVGGRISMNTEAFF; CDR3 DNA: TGTGCCAGCAGAGTTGGGGGGAGGATTTCTATGAACACTGAAGCTTTCTTT
CDR3 length: 15; clone size: .; J gene: TRBJ1-5; V gene: TRBV27; D gene: .; CDR3 protein: CASGEGFGNNQPQHF; CDR3 DNA: TGTGCCAGCGGGGAGGGGTTTGGGAACAATCAGCCCCAGCATTTT
CDR3 length: 16; clone size: many; J gene: TRBJ2-7; V gene: TRBV25-1; D gene: TRBD1; CDR3 protein: CASSGDRGQSSYEQYF; CDR3 DNA: TGTGCCAGCAGTGGGGACAGGGGCCAAAGCTCCTACGAGCAGTACTTC
CDR3 length: 20; clone size: once; J gene: TRBJ2-4; V gene: TRBV13; D gene: .; CDR3 protein: CASSREGAGLQVESLNEQYF; CDR3 DNA: TGTGCCAGCAGCAGGGAGGGGGCAGGGCTTCAGGTAGAGTCCCTAAATGAGCAGTACTTC